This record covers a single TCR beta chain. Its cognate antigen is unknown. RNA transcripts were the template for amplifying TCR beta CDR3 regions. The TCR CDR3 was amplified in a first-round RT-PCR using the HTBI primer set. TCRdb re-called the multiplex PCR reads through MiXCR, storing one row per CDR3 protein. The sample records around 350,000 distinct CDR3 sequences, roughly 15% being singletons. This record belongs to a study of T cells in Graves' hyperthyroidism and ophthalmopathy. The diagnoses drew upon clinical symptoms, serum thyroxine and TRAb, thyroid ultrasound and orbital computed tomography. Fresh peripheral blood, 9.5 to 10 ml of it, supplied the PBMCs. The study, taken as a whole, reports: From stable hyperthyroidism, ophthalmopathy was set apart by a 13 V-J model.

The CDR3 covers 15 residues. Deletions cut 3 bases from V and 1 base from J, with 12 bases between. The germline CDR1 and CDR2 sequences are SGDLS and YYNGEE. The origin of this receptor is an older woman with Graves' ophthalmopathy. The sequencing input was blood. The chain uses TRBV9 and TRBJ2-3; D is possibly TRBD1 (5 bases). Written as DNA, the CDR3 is TGTGCCAGCAGCGATGCAGGGATGGGCACAGATACGCAGTATTTT. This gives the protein CASSDAGMGTDTQYF.